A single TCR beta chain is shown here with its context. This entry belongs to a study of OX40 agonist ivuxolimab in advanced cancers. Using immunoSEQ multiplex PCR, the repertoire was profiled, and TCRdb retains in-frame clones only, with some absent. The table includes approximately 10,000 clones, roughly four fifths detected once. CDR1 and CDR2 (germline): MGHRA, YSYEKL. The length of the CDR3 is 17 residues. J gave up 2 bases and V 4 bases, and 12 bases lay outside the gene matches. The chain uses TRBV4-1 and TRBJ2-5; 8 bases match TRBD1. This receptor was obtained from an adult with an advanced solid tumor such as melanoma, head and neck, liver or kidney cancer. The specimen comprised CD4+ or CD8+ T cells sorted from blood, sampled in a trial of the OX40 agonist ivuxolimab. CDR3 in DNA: TGCGCCAGCAGCCCCCTTGGACAGGGAGTGGAGCAAGAGACCCAGTACTTC. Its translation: CASSPLGQGVEQETQYF.